Described below is a single TCR beta chain sequence and its context. Antigen specificity is unknown. It was with 60 Vbeta and 13 Jbeta primers that the PCR ran. TCRdb's table, derived via immunoSEQ multiplex PCR, lists solely in-frame clones and lacks some. Of about 200,000 clones in the sample, 70% to 80% are singletons; the top ten hold about 0.37%. This entry is derived from a study of cytomegalovirus exposure and HLA in healthy donors. Study outcomes and limitations: Accurate predictions that matched the HLA-A and HLA-B alleles of most subjects were reportedly made from TCR beta sequences.

Trimming removed 5 bases from V and 11 bases from J; junction bases left unmatched: 12. From germline, CDR1 is LNHDA and CDR2 SQIVND (reference sequence). CDR3 length equals 14 residues. The J gene is TRBJ1-1, the V gene TRBV19, with 9 bases lining up with TRBD1. The sequence came from a male donor in good health and CMV-seropositive. Input material: PBMCs. CDR3 DNA: TGTGCCAGTAGTTCCTACCGGGACAGGGCTTGGGCTTTCTTT. The encoded protein is CASSSYRDRAWAFF.